The present T cell receptor (beta chain) was sequenced within a study of post-analysis software for immune sequencing data. Study context: Patients with relapsing-remitting, secondary progressive and progressive-relapsing multiple sclerosis courses were all represented.

The TCR beta cDNA libraries contained unique molecular identifiers. A population of roughly 0.95 to 10 million T cells gave rise to roughly 490,000 cDNA molecules. TCRdb redid the calling of the PCR reads with MiXCR, one entry per CDR3 protein. The data contain roughly 600,000 distinct CDR3 sequences, about 40% of them seen just once; the ten biggest clones take up roughly 1.8%. Study conclusions and caveats: In patients, roughly 5 TRBV segments were more frequent than in controls, with TRBV5-6, TRBV5-1 and TRBV20-1 among them. Samples sharing a preparation batch grouped tightly together when assessed by F measure.

The V gene lost 0 bases and the J gene lost 9 bases, with 9 bases spanning the gap. This CDR3 is built from 13 residues. Germline CDR1 reads SEHNR; CDR2 reads FQNEAQ (reference sequence). In this sample, this clonotype turned up a few times. Its antigen is not identified. V is TRBV7-9 and J is TRBJ2-1, with D tentatively TRBD2 (6 bases). The receptor's source is a girl aged 10 to 17 with multiple sclerosis. Sample: blood. The CDR3 protein is CASSLAGAGEQFF. CDR3 coding DNA: TGTGCCAGCAGCTTAGCGGGAGCGGGTGAGCAGTTCTTC.